These 4 T cell receptor beta chains were sequenced from one sample in a study of tissue T cells after allogeneic stem cell transplantation. Specified time point: mouse harvest day 14 after allogeneic transplant. Each mouse received 10^7 T-cell-depleted marrow cells plus 10^6 splenic CD5+ T cells by tail vein. Sequencing was performed with immunoSEQ multiplex PCR; in TCRdb, only in-frame clones are kept and a portion is missing. The sample shows about 1,100 clones, 40% to 50% of them seen only once. What was sequenced was spleen. All receptors come from a female BALB/c mouse given C57BL/6 T cells with graft-versus-host disease after an allogeneic hematopoietic cell transplant.

A word on this clone: Any gene name here is a mouse gene name. The read stops 1 residue short of the end of the CDR3; the missing end is completed from the germline J gene. The chain recombines TRBV4 with TRBJ2-5; 9 nucleotides agree with TRBD2. There are 14 residues in the CDR3. The trim removed 4 bases at V and 7 bases at J, leaving 6 bases unmatched. Germline CDR1 reads LGHDT; CDR2 reads YNNKQL (reference sequence). The DNA read from the CDR3 is TGTGCCAGCAGCTTTTGGGGGGGCATCAACACCCAGTAC. Its protein is CASSFWGGINTQY. The CDR3 reads in full as CASSFWGGINTQYF.

For this clone: Gene names and germline refer to mouse. The read is 1 residue too short to cover the CDR3 end, so that end is filled in from the germline J gene. The V and J genes are TRBV5 and TRBJ2-4, with 7 positions matching TRBD1. Trimming removed 0 bases from V and 1 base from J; junction bases left unmatched: 1. This CDR3 region has 15 residues. Germline V gives CDR1 LGHNA, CDR2 YNLKQL (reference sequence). The CDR3 bases that were read are TGTGCCAGCAGCCAAGACGGGACAGGTCAAAACACCTTGTAC. Residues: CASSQDGTGQNTLY. The whole CDR3 protein is CASSQDGTGQNTLYF.

A note on this clone: The junction differs from germline at one of its ends, possibly a read error. Gene names follow the mouse nomenclature. The missing CDR3 end, 1 residue past where the read stops, is filled in from the germline J gene. This rearrangement joins TRBV13-3 to TRBJ2-7, with D perhaps TRBD2 (5 bases). Germline assignment: CDR1 NNHDY and CDR2 SYVADS. This CDR3 spans 14 amino acids. The CDR3 sequence is CPSRQLALQYAQYF. Incomplete CDR3 DNA: TGTCCCAGCAGACAACTGGCGCTCCAATATGCACAGTAC.

This clone was recorded a few times. Gene names refer to mouse genes. The missing CDR3 end, 1 residue past where the read stops, is filled in from the germline J gene. The rearrangement uses TRBV2 and TRBJ2-7; 9 bases agree with TRBD2. Germline CDR1 LGHNA, CDR2 YSYQKL. The CDR3 covers 16 residues. J lost 0 bases, V lost 1 base, and 4 bases had no gene match. CDR3 DNA (partial): TGTGCCAGCAGCCAAGGTGGGGGGGCGAGCTCCTATGAACAGTAC. Its protein product is CASSQGGGASSYEQY. The CDR3 as a whole reads CASSQGGGASSYEQYF.